The clone carrying this TCR beta chain was detected only a few times. Its antigen is not known. The CDR3 is 13 residues long. Trimming removed 3 bases from V and 6 bases from J; junction bases left unmatched: 3. Germline lookup yields CDR1 SQVTM and CDR2 ANQGSEA. In making TCR beta libraries, quantitative 5'-RACE with molecular barcodes was used. TCRdb called the 5' RACE reads again in MiXCR, with one record for every CDR3 protein. The sample holds 200,000 to 300,000 distinct CDR3 sequences, 20% to 30% seen once. The data were taken from a study of CD8 T cells in ankylosing spondylitis. Regarding the study as a whole: Reports say disease-linked clones showed up significantly more in matched ankylosing spondylitis synovial fluid. Relatively rare in peripheral blood, disease-linked clones were also CD8+.

Sequencing used blood, either unsorted or a sorted T cell fraction (not recorded which). The sequence was obtained from a male donor with ankylosing spondylitis or in good health (not recorded which). This rearrangement joins TRBV29-1 to TRBJ2-3; TRBD2 matches 10 bases. This CDR3 is CSVDSGGPDTQYF. As DNA, the CDR3 is TGCAGCGTTGATAGCGGGGGGCCGGATACGCAGTATTTT.